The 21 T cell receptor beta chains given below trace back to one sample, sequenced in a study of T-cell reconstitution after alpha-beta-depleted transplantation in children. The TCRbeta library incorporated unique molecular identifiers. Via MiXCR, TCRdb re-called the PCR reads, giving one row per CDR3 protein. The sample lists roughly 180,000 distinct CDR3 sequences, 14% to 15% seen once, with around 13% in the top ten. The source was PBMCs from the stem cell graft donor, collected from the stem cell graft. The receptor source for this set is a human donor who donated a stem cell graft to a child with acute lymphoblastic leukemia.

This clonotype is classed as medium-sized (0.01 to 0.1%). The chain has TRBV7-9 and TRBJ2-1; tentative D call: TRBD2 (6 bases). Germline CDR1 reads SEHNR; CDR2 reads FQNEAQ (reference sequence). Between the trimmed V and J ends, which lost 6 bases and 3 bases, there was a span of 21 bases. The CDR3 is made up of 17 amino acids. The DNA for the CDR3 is TGTGCCAGCAGACCAGGCGTAGGGACTGGATACTACAATGAGCAGTTCTTC. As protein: CASRPGVGTGYYNEQFF.

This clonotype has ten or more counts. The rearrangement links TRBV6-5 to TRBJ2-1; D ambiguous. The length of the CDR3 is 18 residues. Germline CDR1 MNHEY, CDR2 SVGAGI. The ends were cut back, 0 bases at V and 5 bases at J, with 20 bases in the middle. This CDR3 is CASSYSLGTAGSNNEQFF. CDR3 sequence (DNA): TGTGCCAGCAGTTACTCCCTGGGAACTGCCGGATCTAACAATGAGCAGTTCTTC.

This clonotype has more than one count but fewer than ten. The CDR3 coding sequence is TGTGCCACTACACCGGCCAATAGCTACGAGCAGTACTTC. The encoded protein is CATTPANSYEQYF. The chain employs TRBV6-1 and TRBJ2-7; D not certain. Trimming pared 10 bases from V and 3 bases from J, leaving 16 bases between. CDR1 is MNHNS, CDR2 SASEGT, per germline. The CDR3 has 13 residues.

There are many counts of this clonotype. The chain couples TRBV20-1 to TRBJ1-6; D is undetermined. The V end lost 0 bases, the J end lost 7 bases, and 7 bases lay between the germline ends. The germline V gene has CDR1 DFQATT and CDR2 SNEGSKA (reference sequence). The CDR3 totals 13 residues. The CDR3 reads CSARDWENSPLHF. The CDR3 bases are TGCAGTGCTAGAGATTGGGAGAATTCACCCCTCCACTTT.

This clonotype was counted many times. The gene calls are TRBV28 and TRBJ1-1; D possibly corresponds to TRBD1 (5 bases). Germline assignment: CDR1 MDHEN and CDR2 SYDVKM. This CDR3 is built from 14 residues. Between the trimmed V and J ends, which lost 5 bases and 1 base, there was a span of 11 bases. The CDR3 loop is CASSARVANTEAFF. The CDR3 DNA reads TGTGCCAGCAGTGCCAGGGTGGCGAACACTGAAGCTTTCTTT.

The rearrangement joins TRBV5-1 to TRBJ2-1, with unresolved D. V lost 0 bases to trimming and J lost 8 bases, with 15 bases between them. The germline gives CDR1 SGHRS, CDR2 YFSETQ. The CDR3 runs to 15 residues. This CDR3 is CASSLGRQAWDEQFF. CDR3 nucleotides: TGCGCCAGCAGCTTGGGTAGGCAGGCCTGGGATGAGCAGTTCTTC.

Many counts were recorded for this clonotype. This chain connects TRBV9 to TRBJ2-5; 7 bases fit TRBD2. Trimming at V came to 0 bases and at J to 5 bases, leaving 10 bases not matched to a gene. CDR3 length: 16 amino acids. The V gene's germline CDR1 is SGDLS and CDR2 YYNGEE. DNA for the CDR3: TGTGCCAGCAGCGTAGAGGCGGGAGTCATTCTGGAGACCCAGTACTTC. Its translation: CASSVEAGVILETQYF.

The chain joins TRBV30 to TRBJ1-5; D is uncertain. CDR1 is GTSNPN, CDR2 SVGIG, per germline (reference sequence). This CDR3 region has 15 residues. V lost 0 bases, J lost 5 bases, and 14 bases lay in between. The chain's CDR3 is CAWSVHGSVDQPQHF. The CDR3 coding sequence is TGTGCCTGGAGTGTCCATGGCAGTGTGGATCAGCCCCAGCATTTT. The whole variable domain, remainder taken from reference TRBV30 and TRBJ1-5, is SQTIHQWPATLVQPVGSPLSLECTVEGTSNPNLYWYRQAAGRGLQLLFYSVGIGQISSEVPQNLSASRPQDRQFILSSKKLLLSDSGFYLCAWSVHGSVDQPQHFGDGTRLSIL.

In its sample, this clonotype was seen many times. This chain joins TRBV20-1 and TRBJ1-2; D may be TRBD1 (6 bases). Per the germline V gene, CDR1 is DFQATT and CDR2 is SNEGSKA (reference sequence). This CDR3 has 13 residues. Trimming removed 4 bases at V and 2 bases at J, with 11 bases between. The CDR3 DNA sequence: TGCAGTGCTAACAGGGACGGCAACTATGGCTACACCTTC. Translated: CSANRDGNYGYTF.

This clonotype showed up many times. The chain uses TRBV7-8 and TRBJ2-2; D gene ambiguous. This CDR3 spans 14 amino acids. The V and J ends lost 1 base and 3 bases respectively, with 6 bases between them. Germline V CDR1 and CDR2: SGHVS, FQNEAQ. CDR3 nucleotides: TGTGCCAGCAGCTTAGTTAAAGACACCGGGGAGCTGTTTTTT. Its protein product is CASSLVKDTGELFF.

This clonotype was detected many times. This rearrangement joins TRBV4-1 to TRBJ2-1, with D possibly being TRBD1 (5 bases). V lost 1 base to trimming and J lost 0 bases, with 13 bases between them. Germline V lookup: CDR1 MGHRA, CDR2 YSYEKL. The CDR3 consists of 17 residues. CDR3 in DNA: TGCGCCAGCAGCCAAGGTCGCGACAGAAGCTCCTACAATGAGCAGTTCTTC. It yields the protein CASSQGRDRSSYNEQFF.

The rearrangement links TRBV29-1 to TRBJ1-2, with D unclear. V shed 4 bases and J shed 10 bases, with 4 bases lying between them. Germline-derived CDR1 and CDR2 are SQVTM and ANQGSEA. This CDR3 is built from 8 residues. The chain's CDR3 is CSVGIYTF. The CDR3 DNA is TGCAGCGTTGGAATCTACACCTTC.

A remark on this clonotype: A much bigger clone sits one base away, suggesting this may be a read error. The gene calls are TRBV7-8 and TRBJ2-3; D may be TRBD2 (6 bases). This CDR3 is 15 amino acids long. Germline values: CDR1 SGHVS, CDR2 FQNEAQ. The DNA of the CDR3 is TGTGCCAGCAGCTTAGAGATTAGCGGCACAGATCCGCAGTATTTT. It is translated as CASSLEISGTDPQYF. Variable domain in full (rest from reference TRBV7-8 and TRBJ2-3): GAGVSQSPRYKVAKRGQDVALRCDPISGHVSLFWYQQALGQGPEFLTYFQNEAQLDKSGLPSDRFFAERPEGSVSTLKIQRTQQEDSAVYLCASSLEISGTDPQYFGPGTRLTVL.

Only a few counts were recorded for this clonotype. CDR3 protein: CASSPQLAGDYEQYF. As DNA, the CDR3 is TGTGCCAGCAGCCCACAACTAGCGGGAGACTACGAGCAGTACTTC. The chain employs TRBV4-2 and TRBJ2-7; 11 bases line up with TRBD2. Per germline, CDR1 LGHNA and CDR2 YNFKEQ. The CDR3 consists of 15 residues. The ends lost 4 bases at V and 3 bases at J; junction bases unmatched: 5.

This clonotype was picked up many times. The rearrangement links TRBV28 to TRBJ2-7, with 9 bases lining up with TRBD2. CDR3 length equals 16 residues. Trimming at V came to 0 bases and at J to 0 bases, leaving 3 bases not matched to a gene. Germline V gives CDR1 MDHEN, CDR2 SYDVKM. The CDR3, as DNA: TGTGCCAGCAGTTTATGGTCTAGCGGGAACTCCTACGAGCAGTACTTC. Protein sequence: CASSLWSSGNSYEQYF.

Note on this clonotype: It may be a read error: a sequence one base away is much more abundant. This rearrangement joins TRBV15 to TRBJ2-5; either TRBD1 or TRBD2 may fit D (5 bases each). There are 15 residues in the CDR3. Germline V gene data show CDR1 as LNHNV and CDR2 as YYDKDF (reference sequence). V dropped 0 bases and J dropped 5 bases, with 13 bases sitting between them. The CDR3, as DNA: TGTGCCACCAGCAGAGATCTGGGGGTCAAGGAGACCCAGTACTTC. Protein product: CATSRDLGVKETQYF.

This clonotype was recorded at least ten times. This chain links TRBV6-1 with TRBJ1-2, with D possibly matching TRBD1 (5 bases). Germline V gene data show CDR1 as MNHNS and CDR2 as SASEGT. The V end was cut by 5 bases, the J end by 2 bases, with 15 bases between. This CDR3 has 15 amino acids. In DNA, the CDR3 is TGTGCCAGCAGTCCCTCCGGGGCCACGAACTATGGCTACACCTTC. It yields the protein CASSPSGATNYGYTF.

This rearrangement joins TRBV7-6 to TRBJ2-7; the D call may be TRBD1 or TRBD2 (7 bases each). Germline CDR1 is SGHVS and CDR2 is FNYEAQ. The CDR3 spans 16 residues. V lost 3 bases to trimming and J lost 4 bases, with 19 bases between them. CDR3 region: CASSFGGDSLTYEQYF. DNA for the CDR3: TGTGCCAGCAGCTTTGGGGGGGACAGCCTCACTTACGAGCAGTACTTC.

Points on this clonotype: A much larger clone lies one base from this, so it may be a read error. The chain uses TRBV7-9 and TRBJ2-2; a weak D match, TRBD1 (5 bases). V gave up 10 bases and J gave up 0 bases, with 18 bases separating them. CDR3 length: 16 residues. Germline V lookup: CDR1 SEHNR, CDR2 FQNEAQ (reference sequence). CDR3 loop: CATNPPRQTNTGELFF. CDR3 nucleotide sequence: TGTGCCACCAACCCCCCGCGACAGACGAACACCGGGGAGCTGTTTTTT.

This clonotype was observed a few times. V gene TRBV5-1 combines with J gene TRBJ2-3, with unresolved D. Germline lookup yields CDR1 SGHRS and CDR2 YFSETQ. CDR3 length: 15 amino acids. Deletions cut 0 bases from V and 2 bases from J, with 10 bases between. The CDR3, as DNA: TGCGCCAGCAGCTTGGAAGGGCCCGTCACAGATACGCAGTATTTT. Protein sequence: CASSLEGPVTDTQYF.

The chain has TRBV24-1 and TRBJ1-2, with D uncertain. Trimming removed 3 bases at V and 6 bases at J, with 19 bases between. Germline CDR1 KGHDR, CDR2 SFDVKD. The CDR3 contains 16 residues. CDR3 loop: CATSDPWGPGMHGYTF. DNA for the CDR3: TGTGCCACCAGTGATCCTTGGGGTCCAGGAATGCATGGCTACACCTTC.